This TCR beta chain was identified during a study of T cell responses to AZD1222 COVID-19 vaccine. As regards this clone: What it binds is unknown.

Pooling was applied to second doses at about 4 or about 12 weeks. V shed 0 bases, J shed 3 bases, and the junction held 1 base outside the gene matches. CDR3 length: 15 amino acids. The germline CDR1 and CDR2 sequences are LGHDT and YNNKEL (reference sequence). Findings and caveats of the study: When two AZD1222 doses had been given, Spike-specific TCR breadth and depth rose. Mostly white British, mostly female donors; authors suggested clonal diversity may be underestimated.

Measured with immunoSEQ multiplex PCR; TCRdb has only the in-frame clones, and not every one. Here the sample spans 30,000 to 35,000 clones, approximately 87% being singletons. The material was peripheral blood, obtained 28 days after the second AZD1222 dose. The genes are TRBV3-1 (or the pseudogene TRBV3-2) and TRBJ1-3; TRBD1 agrees at 8 bases. This receptor was taken from an adult who received the AZD1222 COVID-19 vaccine. The CDR3 DNA reads TGTGCCAGCAGCCAAGAAGGACAGGGTGGAAACACCATATATTTT. Its translation: CASSQEGQGGNTIYF.